Presented here are 17 T cell receptor beta chains from one specimen sequenced in a study of Graves' ophthalmopathy and Graves' hyperthyroidism. From RNA, the CDR3 regions of TCR beta chains were amplified and sequenced. The first-round RT-PCR employed HTBI primers together with the Qiagen OneStep RT-PCR kit. A multiplex PCR was then performed as the second round. TCRdb fed the multiplex PCR reads into MiXCR, producing one record per CDR3 protein. The data contain some 1.1 million distinct CDR3 sequences, about 38% of them singletons. What was sequenced was peripheral blood or thyroid tissue (not recorded which). Receptor source: an adult man with Graves' hyperthyroidism.

About this clonotype itself: This may come from a read error, since a much larger clone is one base off. This chain joins TRBV19 and TRBJ1-5; D is undetermined. This CDR3 contains 15 residues. Germline CDR1 reads LNHDA; CDR2 reads SQIVND (reference sequence). The CDR3 is CASRGNTRSSQPQHF. CDR3 bases: TGTGCCAGTAGAGGCAACACGAGAAGCAGTCAGCCCCAGCATTTT.

This clonotype was detected many times. This rearrangement joins TRBV9 to TRBJ1-6; no firm D call. Trimming pared 3 bases from V and 6 bases from J, leaving 10 bases between. This CDR3 is built from 14 residues. Looked up from germline, CDR1 is SGDLS and CDR2 is YYNGEE. As DNA, the CDR3 is TGTGCCAGCAGCGGCGGGGAAACTAATTCACCCCTCCACTTT. Its protein is CASSGGETNSPLHF.

This clonotype has just a few counts. The gene calls are TRBV12-3 or TRBV12-4 and TRBJ1-2, with 7 bases fitting TRBD1. The V gene end was trimmed by 5 bases and the J gene end by 6 bases; junction bases not matched to a gene: 12. The CDR3 is made up of 15 amino acids. This CDR3 is CASSPRQGSVNGYTF. CDR3 bases: TGTGCCAGCAGTCCTCGACAGGGTTCAGTCAATGGCTACACCTTC.

CDR3 sequence: CASSAGTVANEQYF. Written as DNA, the CDR3 is TGTGCCAGCAGCGCCGGGACAGTCGCTAACGAGCAGTACTTC. J is TRBJ2-7 and V is TRBV7-6; 7 nucleotides match TRBD1. Germline CDR1 and CDR2: SGHVS and FNYEAQ. V gave up 5 bases and J gave up 5 bases; unmatched junction bases: 9. This CDR3 contains 14 residues. The whole variable domain, remainder taken from reference TRBV7-6 and TRBJ2-7, is GAGVSQSPRYKVTKRGQDVALRCDPISGHVSLYWYRQALGQGPEFLTYFNYEAQQDKSGLPNDRFSAERPEGSISTLTIQRTEQRDSAMYRCASSAGTVANEQYFGPGTRLTVT.

This chain joins TRBV5-5 and TRBJ2-7; a weak D match, TRBD1 (6 bases). The V end was cut by 0 bases, the J end by 5 bases, with 27 bases between. The CDR3 loop spans 19 amino acids. Germline-derived CDR1 and CDR2 are SGHKS and YYEKEE (reference sequence). CDR3 in amino acids: CASSLVRGFVYRDVNEQYF. CDR3 nucleotides: TGTGCCAGCAGCTTGGTTCGAGGATTTGTATACAGGGACGTCAACGAGCAGTACTTC.

The J gene is TRBJ1-6, the V gene TRBV28; no firm D call. V shed 6 bases and J shed 10 bases, with 22 bases lying between them. The CDR3 extends over 16 amino acids. Germline CDR1 MDHEN, CDR2 SYDVKM. CDR3: CASRTRSPAQESPLHF. The CDR3 DNA reads TGTGCCAGCAGGACAAGATCCCCGGCGCAGGAATCACCCCTCCACTTT.

The genes are TRBV4-3 and TRBJ1-1, with TRBD1 as a possible D gene (5 bases). This CDR3 region has 15 residues. Trimming removed 4 bases at V and 10 bases at J, with 22 bases between. Germline loops: CDR1 LGHNA, CDR2 YSLEER. This CDR3 is CASSPQVHLDQGAFF. The CDR3 bases are TGCGCCAGCAGCCCTCAGGTACACCTCGACCAGGGAGCTTTCTTT.

This clonotype was detected many times. This chain joins TRBV12-3 or TRBV12-4 and TRBJ2-5; D possibly corresponds to TRBD1 (6 bases). V lost 6 bases, J lost 0 bases, and 11 bases lay in between. The CDR3 is made up of 14 amino acids. Here the CDR3 reads CASSRSGDQETQYF. The CDR3 DNA sequence: TGTGCCAGCAGCCGGTCAGGGGACCAAGAGACCCAGTACTTC.

This chain uses TRBV7-2 with TRBJ2-5, with no clear D. The V end lost 1 base, the J end lost 9 bases, and 9 bases lay between the germline ends. Germline CDR1 and CDR2: SGHTA and FQGNSA. This CDR3 is built from 12 residues. For the CDR3, the DNA is TGTGCCAGCAGCTTAGGAATGCAGCCCCAGTACTTC. It codes for CASSLGMQPQYF.

The sample holds many counts of this clonotype. In nucleotides, the CDR3 is TGTGCCATCACGGCAAGCAGGGAAGAGACCCAGTACTTC. It is translated as CAITASREETQYF. J is TRBJ2-5 and V is TRBV10-3, with D perhaps matching TRBD1 (5 bases). The germline CDR1 and CDR2 sequences are ENHRY and SYGVKD. Trimming left V 7 bases short and J 3 bases short, with 12 bases between. The CDR3 consists of 13 residues.

The rearrangement uses TRBV7-6 and TRBJ2-7; 9 bases align to TRBD2. The CDR3 contains 13 residues. Germline lookup yields CDR1 SGHVS and CDR2 FNYEAQ. J gave up 5 bases and V 6 bases, and 5 bases lay outside the gene matches. CDR3 nucleotide sequence: TGTGCCAGCAGAGCTAGCGGGGAGCACGAGCAGTACTTC. Translated, it gives CASRASGEHEQYF.

The V and J genes are TRBV12-3 or TRBV12-4 and TRBJ2-7; no clear D gene. This CDR3 has 15 amino acids. The germline V and J ends were trimmed by 3 bases and 7 bases, with 19 bases remaining between them. The CDR3 region has the DNA TGTGCCAGCAGTTTGAGGTCGACCCTACTGGGAGAGCAGTACTTC. This gives the protein CASSLRSTLLGEQYF.

This clonotype was seen ten or more times. The V call is TRBV14, the J call TRBJ1-2; tentatively, D is TRBD1 (5 bases). The CDR3 has 13 residues. The germline CDR1 and CDR2 sequences are SGHDN and FVKESK. Trimming pared 4 bases from V and 8 bases from J, leaving 14 bases between. The CDR3 loop is CASSRIQDFGYTF. As DNA, the CDR3 is TGTGCCAGCAGCCGGATACAGGACTTCGGCTACACCTTC. Supplemented by reference TRBV14 and TRBJ1-2, the full variable domain reads EAGVTQFPSHSVIEKGQTVTLRCDPISGHDNLYWYRRVMGKEIKFLLHFVKESKQDESGMPNNRFLAERTGGTYSTLKVQPAELEDSGVYFCASSRIQDFGYTFGSGTRLTVV.

This clonotype was seen a handful of times. The V and J genes are TRBV7-9 and TRBJ2-7, with a possible D match to TRBD1 (6 bases). CDR1 is SEHNR, CDR2 FQNEAQ, per germline (reference sequence). V gave up 2 bases and J gave up 0 bases, with 11 bases separating them. The CDR3 contains 15 residues. CDR3 DNA: TGTGCCAGCAGCTTATTCCCAGGGGTCTCCTACGAGCAGTACTTC. This translates into CASSLFPGVSYEQYF.

Ten or more counts support this clonotype. The chain combines TRBV13 with TRBJ1-6; D unresolved. CDR1 is PRHDT, CDR2 FYEKMQ, per germline (reference sequence). Trimming pared 2 bases from V and 7 bases from J, leaving 9 bases between. This CDR3 is 14 amino acids long. CDR3 in amino acids: CASSLRRFNSPLHF. For the CDR3, the DNA is TGTGCCAGCAGCTTAAGGAGGTTCAATTCACCCCTCCACTTT.

This clonotype occurred many times. The rearrangement links TRBV7-2 to TRBJ1-1, with TRBD1 matching 8 bases. Germline assignment: CDR1 SGHTA and CDR2 FQGNSA. This CDR3 comprises 15 residues. J was trimmed by 1 base and V by 5 bases; bases with no gene match: 6. The CDR3 sequence is CASSQGQGRNTEAFF. The CDR3 region has the DNA TGTGCCAGCAGCCAAGGACAGGGCCGGAACACTGAAGCTTTCTTT.

V gene TRBV10-3 combines with J gene TRBJ1-5; D might be TRBD1 (5 bases). Between the trimmed V and J ends, which lost 10 bases and 7 bases, there was a span of 26 bases. The CDR3 contains 16 residues. Germline CDR1 and CDR2: ENHRY and SYGVKD. The chain's CDR3 is CATSTYDRGTGQPQHF. CDR3 coding DNA: TGTGCCACCAGCACCTACGATCGGGGGACGGGGCAGCCCCAGCATTTT.